In its sample, the clone carrying this TCR beta chain was seen once. This record belongs to a study of shared clonotypes between healthy human individuals. The authors' processing: Filtering differed since immunoSEQ provided only junctions, with no quality scores. Libraries were prepared by immunoSEQ multiplex PCR; TCRdb keeps only in-frame clonotypes and omits some of them. V and J calls and clone size come straight from that table; D and trimming were deduced from the DNA. The table has 2 million to 2.5 million clones, about 94% seen once. HIV-negative, healthy adults without recent acute infections or vaccinations were the donors. Every one of the donors was a Caucasian adult that lived in Nashville, Tennessee. Subsets obtained from CD4+ cells comprised CD45RA+ naive and CD45RA-negative memory cells. The V and J ends lost 0 bases and 3 bases respectively, with 6 bases between them. CDR3 length equals 15 residues. Germline CDR1 reads LGHNA; CDR2 reads YSLEER.

V is TRBV4-3 and J is TRBJ2-6; D gene ambiguous. The sequence was collected from a man younger than 30 in good health. Sequenced material: naive CD4+ T cells sorted from blood. Noted subset: CD45RA+ positively selected. CDR3 residues: CASSQEPNGANVLTF. The CDR3 nucleotides are TGCGCCAGCAGCCAAGAGCCTAATGGGGCCAACGTCCTGACTTTC.